This entry concerns a single T cell receptor beta chain. Between the trimmed V and J ends, which lost 1 base and 8 bases, there was a span of 17 bases. Germline CDR1 is SGHTA and CDR2 is FQGNSA. The CDR3 contains 15 residues. Original handling: Amplifying reference gene primers gave estimates of nucleated cell counts. Using immunoSEQ multiplex PCR, the repertoire was profiled, and TCRdb retains in-frame clones only, with some absent. D and trimming were read from the DNA, whereas the V and J calls and clone size are those reported in that table. The sample includes tens of thousands of clones, more than 85% of them seen just once. The data were taken from a study of blood T cell repertoires in COVID-19. Overall study: From the United States, Italy and Spain came samples of acute and convalescent COVID-19.

The receptor's source is a man aged 60-69 years with acute or convalescent COVID-19. The chain couples TRBV7-2 to TRBJ1-2; tentative D call: TRBD1 (5 bases). Sequencing was done on a sample of peripheral blood. CDR3 region: CASSLVVQGTGGYTF. CDR3 DNA sequence: TGTGCCAGCAGCTTAGTTGTGCAGGGTACAGGAGGCTACACCTTC. Drawing the rest from reference TRBV7-2 and TRBJ1-2, the complete variable domain is GAGVSQSPSNKVTEKGKDVELRCDPISGHTALYWYRQSLGQGLEFLIYFQGNSAPDKSGLPSDRFSAERTGGSVSTLTIQRTQQEDSAVYLCASSLVVQGTGGYTFGSGTRLTVV.